The T cell receptor beta chain described here comes from a study of blood T cells in healthy people across ages. Points from the study as a whole: Diversity estimates drawn from one million T cells were deemed underestimates.

CDR1 SGHAT and CDR2 FQNNGV come from the germline V gene. Trimming took off 0 bases at V and 3 bases at J, with 7 bases between the two ends. CDR3 length: 14 residues. It was with a sample-barcoded 5' primer and a J-beta primer mix that a second PCR of about 6 to 12 cycles was run. Via MiXCR, TCRdb re-called the 5' RACE reads, giving one row per CDR3 protein. The profile shows 1 million or so distinct CDR3 sequences, under 55% of them singletons. Each sample provided at least 5 micrograms of extracted total RNA. In its sample, this clonotype was seen a few times. Its matching antigen is unknown. This clonotype originated in a woman aged 60-70 years in good health. This rearrangement joins TRBV11-2 to TRBJ2-3; D is unclear. Sequenced input: blood. This CDR3 is CASSLDHGTDTQYF. The CDR3 DNA reads as TGTGCCAGCAGCTTAGATCACGGAACAGATACGCAGTATTTT.